One and the same sample provided the 20 T cell receptor beta chains below, sequenced in a study of T cells after posttransplantation cyclophosphamide. Clones were read by immunoSEQ multiplex PCR, and TCRdb kept only the in-frame ones, dropping some. Here the sample spans around 3,400 clones, less than 97% being singletons. The specimen sequenced was naive CD8+ T cells sorted from PBMCs. Source of these receptors: a woman aged 45-65 years in good health and a related stem cell transplant donor.

This clone was observed a few times. The rearrangement uses TRBV28 and TRBJ1-3; unclear D gene. The CDR3 totals 15 residues. Germline lookup yields CDR1 MDHEN and CDR2 SYDVKM. V was shortened by 6 bases and J by 2 bases, with 14 bases between the two germline ends. CDR3 DNA: TGTGCCAGCAGCATGGGCGAACTGACTGGAAACACCATATATTTT. Encoded protein: CASSMGELTGNTIYF. The full variable domain, completed using reference TRBV28 and TRBJ1-3, is DVKVTQSSRYLVKRTGEKVFLECVQDMDHENMFWYRQDPGLGLRLIYFSYDVKMKEKGDIPEGYSVSREKKERFSLILESASTNQTSMYLCASSMGELTGNTIYFGEGSWLTVV.

This clone was recorded a few times. The V gene is TRBV5-5, the J gene TRBJ1-1, with D unclear. Trimming shortened V by 4 bases and J by 0 bases, and 13 bases separated the two germline ends. The CDR3 has 15 residues. The germline CDR1 and CDR2 sequences are SGHKS and YYEKEE (reference sequence). The CDR3 DNA is TGTGCCAGCAGCCAGGAACCATCTTTGAACACTGAAGCTTTCTTT. Translated, it gives CASSQEPSLNTEAFF.

The rearrangement uses TRBV27 and TRBJ1-5; 9 bases align to TRBD1. Germline V gene data show CDR1 as MNHEY and CDR2 as SMNVEV (reference sequence). The CDR3 extends over 15 amino acids. The V segment lost 5 bases and the J segment 5 bases; nucleotides outside the gene matches: 7. The chain's CDR3 is CASSPTGTGYQPQHF. Written as DNA, the CDR3 is TGTGCCAGCAGTCCCACGGGGACAGGGTATCAGCCCCAGCATTTT.

The gene calls are TRBV7-6 and TRBJ2-2; 15 bases are a match to TRBD2. Germline CDR1 is SGHVS and CDR2 is FNYEAQ. Trimming at V came to 5 bases and at J to 6 bases, leaving 13 bases not matched to a gene. The CDR3 runs to 19 residues. This CDR3 reads CASSQSWTSGRALAGELFF. DNA for the CDR3: TGTGCCAGCAGCCAATCTTGGACTAGCGGGAGGGCCCTCGCCGGGGAGCTGTTTTTT. Full variable domain (rest looked up from reference TRBV7-6 and TRBJ2-2): GAGVSQSPRYKVTKRGQDVALRCDPISGHVSLYWYRQALGQGPEFLTYFNYEAQQDKSGLPNDRFSAERPEGSISTLTIQRTEQRDSAMYRCASSQSWTSGRALAGELFFGEGSRLTVL.

This clone was found once. The rearrangement uses TRBV4-3 and TRBJ2-1; D is undetermined. The CDR3 has 12 amino acids. The germline gives CDR1 LGHNA, CDR2 YSLEER. V was cut by 1 base and J by 13 bases, with 11 bases left in between. The CDR3 reads CASSQVRSSQFF. In nucleotides, the CDR3 is TGCGCCAGCAGCCAAGTTCGCTCTAGTCAGTTCTTC.

The chain combines TRBV27 with TRBJ1-5; D gene ambiguous. CDR1 is MNHEY, CDR2 SMNVEV, per germline (reference sequence). The CDR3 covers 15 residues. Trimming left V 1 base short and J 4 bases short, with 11 bases between. CDR3 DNA: TGTGCCAGCAGTTTATTCGCGGGCGGGAATCAGCCCCAGCATTTT. It translates to CASSLFAGGNQPQHF.

The chain combines TRBV6-1 with TRBJ2-1, with D perhaps matching TRBD2 (5 bases). This CDR3 has 12 amino acids. V was trimmed by 2 bases and J by 14 bases, leaving 13 bases between them. Germline V gene sequence: CDR1 MNHNS, CDR2 SASEGT. The CDR3 loop reads CASSESSPREFF. In nucleotides, the CDR3 is TGTGCCAGCAGTGAATCAAGTCCGAGGGAGTTCTTC.

The chain recombines TRBV27 with TRBJ1-1, with TRBD1 identical over 7 bases. The CDR3 runs 15 residues. With 4 bases clipped from V and 1 base from J, the junction kept 6 bases outside the gene matches. Germline values: CDR1 MNHEY, CDR2 SMNVEV (reference sequence). CDR3 DNA: TGTGCCAGCAGTTCACAGGGGATGGGGAACACTGAAGCTTTCTTT. The encoded protein is CASSSQGMGNTEAFF.

The chain carries TRBV6-5 and TRBJ1-2, with 7 bases lining up with TRBD1. The junction had 8 bases not matched to a gene; V was cut back by 0 bases and J by 4 bases. CDR3 length equals 16 residues. Per the germline V gene, CDR1 is MNHEY and CDR2 is SVGAGI. CDR3 loop: CASSYSQAGTVYGYTF. The CDR3 DNA sequence: TGTGCCAGCAGTTACTCTCAAGCTGGGACAGTCTATGGCTACACCTTC.

The V and J genes are TRBV29-1 and TRBJ2-7; 12 bases line up with TRBD2. This CDR3 comprises 12 residues. J gave up 7 bases and V 6 bases, and 4 bases lay outside the gene matches. Germline V CDR1 and CDR2: SQVTM, ANQGSEA. As DNA, the CDR3 is TGCAGCGTCTACGGACTAGCGGGGGAGCAGTACTTC. Translation gives CSVYGLAGEQYF.

The V gene is TRBV7-8, the J gene TRBJ2-7, with a possible D match to TRBD2 (7 bases). This CDR3 has 15 residues. The germline gives CDR1 SGHVS, CDR2 FQNEAQ. The germline V and J ends were trimmed by 5 bases and 7 bases, with 21 bases remaining between them. The CDR3 is CASSPAGHWGREQYF. The CDR3 DNA sequence: TGTGCCAGCAGCCCAGCGGGACACTGGGGACGGGAGCAGTACTTC.

This clone has only one observation. The CDR3 loop is CSVPDSTNTEAFF. CDR3 nucleotide sequence: TGCAGCGTCCCGGACAGTACGAACACTGAAGCTTTCTTT. The V call is TRBV29-1, the J call TRBJ1-1, with a weak D call TRBD1 (6 bases). The V gene lost 6 bases and the J gene lost 1 base, with 12 bases spanning the gap. Looked up from germline, CDR1 is SQVTM and CDR2 is ANQGSEA. The CDR3 consists of 13 residues.

The chain has TRBV29-1 and TRBJ1-1, with TRBD1 as a possible D gene (6 bases). Trimming left V 7 bases short and J 4 bases short, with 13 bases between. The V gene's germline CDR1 is SQVTM and CDR2 ANQGSEA. The CDR3 has 12 residues. The CDR3 bases are TGCAGCGCCAGGGCAGGGGTCACTGAAGCTTTCTTT. Its protein is CSARAGVTEAFF.

This clone was seen only once. The V and J genes are TRBV5-8 and TRBJ2-1; D might be TRBD2 (7 bases). The CDR3 has 15 amino acids. Germline CDR1 and CDR2: SGHTS and YDEGEE. V was cut by 4 bases and J by 0 bases, with 11 bases left in between. The CDR3 nucleotides read TGTGCCAGCAGCAGCGGGACAAGCTCCTACAATGAGCAGTTCTTC. Translating gives CASSSGTSSYNEQFF.

Comments on this clone: This CDR3 is also generated by other DNA sequences in the sample. V is TRBV11-3 and J is TRBJ2-7, with a weak D call TRBD1 (6 bases). Trimming left V 0 bases short and J 3 bases short, with 15 bases between. This CDR3 comprises 16 residues. Germline V gene sequence: CDR1 SGHNT, CDR2 YENEEA. CDR3 sequence: CASSLDTGTPFYEQYF. CDR3 DNA: TGTGCCAGCAGCTTAGATACAGGGACACCTTTCTACGAGCAGTACTTC. Filled out from reference TRBV11-3 and TRBJ2-7, the complete variable domain reads EAGVVQSPRYKIIEKKQPVAFWCNPISGHNTLYWYLQNLGQGPELLIRYENEEAVDDSQLPKDRFSAERLKGVDSTLKIQPAELGDSAVYLCASSLDTGTPFYEQYFGPGTRLTVT.

The chain has TRBV11-3 and TRBJ1-1, with no clear D. The V gene lost 1 base and the J gene lost 3 bases, with 12 bases spanning the gap. In germline, CDR1 is SGHNT, CDR2 YENEEA. The CDR3 length is 15 residues. The CDR3 reads CASSLGAGFDTEAFF. The CDR3 nucleotides are TGTGCCAGCAGCTTAGGCGCGGGCTTCGACACTGAAGCTTTCTTT.

This sequence joins TRBV7-7 and TRBJ2-5, with 7 positions matching TRBD1. This CDR3 is built from 16 residues. V lost 1 base and J lost 4; bases outside the gene matches: 9. Germline V gives CDR1 SSHAT, CDR2 FNYEAQ (reference sequence). CDR3 nucleotides: TGTGCCAGCAGCTTAGACCGGACAGGCAGGGGAGAGACCCAGTACTTC. It specifies CASSLDRTGRGETQYF.

This clone was observed a few times. The rearrangement uses TRBV9 and TRBJ1-2, with unresolved D. The germline V gene has CDR1 SGDLS and CDR2 YYNGEE. This CDR3 is built from 14 residues. V was trimmed by 0 bases and J by 8 bases, leaving 14 bases between them. This CDR3 is CASSVDGGPGGYTF. The CDR3 DNA follows: TGTGCCAGCAGCGTAGATGGAGGGCCAGGCGGCTACACCTTC.

The chain employs TRBV7-6 and TRBJ2-3; 11 nucleotides line up with TRBD2. The CDR3 has 16 amino acids. V lost 4 bases to trimming and J lost 4 bases; unmatched junction nucleotides: 7. Per the germline V gene, CDR1 is SGHVS and CDR2 is FNYEAQ. In nucleotides, the CDR3 is TGTGCCAGCAGCTCCCCGGCTAGCGGGAGGTCAGATACGCAGTATTTT. Translated, it gives CASSSPASGRSDTQYF.

This clone appeared a single time. The chain uses TRBV15 and TRBJ1-2; D is uncertain. This CDR3 spans 14 amino acids. With 1 base removed from V and 3 bases from J, the gap between germline ends came to 9 bases. CDR1 and CDR2 (germline): LNHNV, YYDKDF (reference sequence). CDR3 sequence (DNA): TGTGCCACCAGCAGAGGCGGGGATTACTATGGCTACACCTTC. Translated, it gives CATSRGGDYYGYTF.